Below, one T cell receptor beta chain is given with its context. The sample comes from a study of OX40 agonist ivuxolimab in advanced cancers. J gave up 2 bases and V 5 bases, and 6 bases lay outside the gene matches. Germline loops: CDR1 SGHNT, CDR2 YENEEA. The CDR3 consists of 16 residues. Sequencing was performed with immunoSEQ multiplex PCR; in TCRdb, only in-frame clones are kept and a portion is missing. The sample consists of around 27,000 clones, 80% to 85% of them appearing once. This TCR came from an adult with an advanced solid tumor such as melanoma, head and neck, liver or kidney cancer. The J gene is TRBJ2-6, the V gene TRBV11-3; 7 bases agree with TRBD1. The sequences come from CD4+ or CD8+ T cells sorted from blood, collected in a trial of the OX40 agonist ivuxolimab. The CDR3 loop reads CASSARQGTGANVLTF. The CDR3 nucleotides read TGTGCCAGCAGCGCCCGACAGGGAACTGGGGCCAACGTCCTGACTTTC.